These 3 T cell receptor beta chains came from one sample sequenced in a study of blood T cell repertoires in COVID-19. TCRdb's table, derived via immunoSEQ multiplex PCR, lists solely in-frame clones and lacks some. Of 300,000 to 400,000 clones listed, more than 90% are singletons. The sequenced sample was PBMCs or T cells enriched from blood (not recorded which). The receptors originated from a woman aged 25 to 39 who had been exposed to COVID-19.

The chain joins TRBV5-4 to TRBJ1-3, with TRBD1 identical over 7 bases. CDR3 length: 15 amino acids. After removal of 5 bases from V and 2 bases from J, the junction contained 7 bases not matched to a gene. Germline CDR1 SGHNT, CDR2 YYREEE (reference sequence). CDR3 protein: CASRSDRFAGNTIYF. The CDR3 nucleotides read TGTGCCAGCAGATCGGACAGGTTCGCTGGAAACACCATATATTTT.

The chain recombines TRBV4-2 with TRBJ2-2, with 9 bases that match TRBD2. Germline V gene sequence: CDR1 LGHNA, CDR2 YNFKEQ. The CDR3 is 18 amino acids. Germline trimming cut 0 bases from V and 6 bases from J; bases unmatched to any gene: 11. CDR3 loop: CASSQDPGGGAWAGELFF. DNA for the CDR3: TGTGCCAGCAGCCAAGATCCTGGCGGGGGGGCTTGGGCCGGGGAGCTGTTTTTT.

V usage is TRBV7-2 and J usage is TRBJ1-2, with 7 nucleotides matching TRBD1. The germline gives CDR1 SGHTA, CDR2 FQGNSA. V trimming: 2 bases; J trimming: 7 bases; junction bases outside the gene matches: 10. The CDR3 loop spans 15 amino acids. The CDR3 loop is CASSLRQGGVSGYTF. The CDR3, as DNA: TGTGCCAGCAGCTTAAGACAGGGTGGGGTCTCTGGCTACACCTTC.